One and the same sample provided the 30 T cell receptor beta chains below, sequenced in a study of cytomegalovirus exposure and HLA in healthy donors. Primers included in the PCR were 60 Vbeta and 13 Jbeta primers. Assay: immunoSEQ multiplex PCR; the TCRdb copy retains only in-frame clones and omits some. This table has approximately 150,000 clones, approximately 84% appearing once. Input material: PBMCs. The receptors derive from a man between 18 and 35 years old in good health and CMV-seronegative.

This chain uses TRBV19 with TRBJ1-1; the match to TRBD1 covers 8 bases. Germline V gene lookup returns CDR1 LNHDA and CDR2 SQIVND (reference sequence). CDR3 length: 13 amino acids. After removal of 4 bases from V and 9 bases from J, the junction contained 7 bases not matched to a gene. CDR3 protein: CASSRTGRDQAFF. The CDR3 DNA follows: TGTGCCAGTAGTAGGACAGGGCGGGACCAAGCTTTCTTT.

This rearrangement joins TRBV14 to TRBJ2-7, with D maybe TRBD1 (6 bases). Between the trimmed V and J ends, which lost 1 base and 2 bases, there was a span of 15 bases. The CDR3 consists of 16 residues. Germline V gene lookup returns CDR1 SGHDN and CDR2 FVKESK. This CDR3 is CASSQGPGATPYEQYF. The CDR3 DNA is TGTGCCAGCAGCCAAGGGCCAGGGGCAACCCCCTACGAGCAGTACTTC.

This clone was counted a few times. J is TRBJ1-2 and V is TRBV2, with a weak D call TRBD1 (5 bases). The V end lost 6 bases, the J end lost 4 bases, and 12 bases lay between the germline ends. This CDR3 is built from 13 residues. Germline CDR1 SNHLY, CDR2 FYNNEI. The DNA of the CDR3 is TGTGCCAGCAGGGGTGGGGCATTCTATGGCTACACCTTC. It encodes CASRGGAFYGYTF.

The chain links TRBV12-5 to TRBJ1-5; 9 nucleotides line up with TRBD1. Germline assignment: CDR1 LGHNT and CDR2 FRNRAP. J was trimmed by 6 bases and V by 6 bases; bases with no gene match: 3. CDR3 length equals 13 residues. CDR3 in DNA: TGTGCTAGTGGAACAGGGGGCGGTCAGCCCCAGCATTTT. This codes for CASGTGGGQPQHF.

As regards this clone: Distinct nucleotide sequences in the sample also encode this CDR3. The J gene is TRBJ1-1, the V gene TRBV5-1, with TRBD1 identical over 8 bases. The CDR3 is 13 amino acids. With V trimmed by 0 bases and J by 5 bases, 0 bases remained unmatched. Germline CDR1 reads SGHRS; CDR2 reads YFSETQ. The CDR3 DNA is TGCGCCAGCAGCTTGGACAGGGGGACTGAAGCTTTCTTT. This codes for CASSLDRGTEAFF.

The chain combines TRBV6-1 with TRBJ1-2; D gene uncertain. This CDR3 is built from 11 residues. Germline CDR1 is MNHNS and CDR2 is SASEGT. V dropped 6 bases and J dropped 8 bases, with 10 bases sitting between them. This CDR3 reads CASRGSGGYTF. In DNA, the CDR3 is TGTGCCAGCAGGGGGTCGGGGGGCTACACCTTC.

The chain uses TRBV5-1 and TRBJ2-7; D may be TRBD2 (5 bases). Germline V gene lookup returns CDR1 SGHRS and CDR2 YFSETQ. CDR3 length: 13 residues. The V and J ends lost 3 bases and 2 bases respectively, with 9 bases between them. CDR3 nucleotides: TGCGCCAGCAGCTCACGGGGAGCCTACGAGCAGTACTTC. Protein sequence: CASSSRGAYEQYF.

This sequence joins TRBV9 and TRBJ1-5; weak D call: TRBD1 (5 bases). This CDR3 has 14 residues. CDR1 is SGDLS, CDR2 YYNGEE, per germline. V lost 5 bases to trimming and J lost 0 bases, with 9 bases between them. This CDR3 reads CASSLDSSNQPQHF. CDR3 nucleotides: TGTGCCAGCAGTCTTGACAGTAGCAATCAGCCCCAGCATTTT.

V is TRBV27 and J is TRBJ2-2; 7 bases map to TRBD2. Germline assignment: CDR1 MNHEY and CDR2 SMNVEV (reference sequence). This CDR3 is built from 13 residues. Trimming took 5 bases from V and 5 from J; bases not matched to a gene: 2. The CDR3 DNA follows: TGTGCCAGCAGTCAGGGAGGGACCGGGGAGCTGTTTTTT. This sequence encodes CASSQGGTGELFF.

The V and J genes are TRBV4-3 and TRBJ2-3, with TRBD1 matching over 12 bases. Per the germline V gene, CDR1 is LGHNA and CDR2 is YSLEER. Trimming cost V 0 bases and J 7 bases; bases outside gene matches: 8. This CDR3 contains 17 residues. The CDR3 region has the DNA TGCGCCAGCAGCCAAGAAGGTGGGACAGGGGGCGCAAATACGCAGTATTTT. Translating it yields CASSQEGGTGGANTQYF.

CDR3 sequence (DNA): TGTGCCAGCAGCCCCTACCAGCGGGATACGCAGTATTTT. Translated: CASSPYQRDTQYF. The rearrangement links TRBV7-3 to TRBJ2-3, with D maybe TRBD2 (5 bases). Germline V gene lookup returns CDR1 SGHTA and CDR2 FQGTGA. V shed 5 bases and J shed 6 bases, with 12 bases lying between them. There are 13 residues in the CDR3. Complete variable domain (other parts from reference TRBV7-3 and TRBJ2-3): GAGVSQTPSNKVTEKGKYVELRCDPISGHTALYWYRQSLGQGPEFLIYFQGTGAADDSGLPNDRFFAVRPEGSVSTLKIQRTERGDSAVYLCASSPYQRDTQYFGPGTRLTVL.

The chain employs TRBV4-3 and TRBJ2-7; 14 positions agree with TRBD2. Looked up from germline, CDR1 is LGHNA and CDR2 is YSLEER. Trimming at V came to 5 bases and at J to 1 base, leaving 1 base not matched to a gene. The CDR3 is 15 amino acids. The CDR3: CASSGLAGGSYEQYF. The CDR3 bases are TGCGCCAGCAGCGGACTAGCGGGAGGATCCTACGAGCAGTACTTC.

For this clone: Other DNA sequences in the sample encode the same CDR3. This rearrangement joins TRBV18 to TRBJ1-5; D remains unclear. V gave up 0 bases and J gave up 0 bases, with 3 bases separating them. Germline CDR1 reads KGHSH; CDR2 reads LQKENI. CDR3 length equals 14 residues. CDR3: CASSPPYSNQPQHF. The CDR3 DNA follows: TGTGCCAGCTCACCACCTTATAGCAATCAGCCCCAGCATTTT.

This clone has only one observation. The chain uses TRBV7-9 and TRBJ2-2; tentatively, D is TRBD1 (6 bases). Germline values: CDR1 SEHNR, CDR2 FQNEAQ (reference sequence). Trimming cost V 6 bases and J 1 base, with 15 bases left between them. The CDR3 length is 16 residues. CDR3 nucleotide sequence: TGTGCCAGCAGTCTAGGACAGTCCAAGAACACCGGGGAGCTGTTTTTT. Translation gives CASSLGQSKNTGELFF.

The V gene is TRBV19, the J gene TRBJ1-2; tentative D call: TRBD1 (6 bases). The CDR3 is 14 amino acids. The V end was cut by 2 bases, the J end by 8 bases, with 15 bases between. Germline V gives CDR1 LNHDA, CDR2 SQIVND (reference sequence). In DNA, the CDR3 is TGTGCCAGTAGTATAAGAGCGGGGGCCCGAGGCTACACCTTC. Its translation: CASSIRAGARGYTF. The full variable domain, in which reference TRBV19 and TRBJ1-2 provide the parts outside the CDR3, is DGGITQSPKYLFRKEGQNVTLSCEQNLNHDAMYWYRQDPGQGLRLIYYSQIVNDFQKGDIAEGYSVSREKKESFPLTVTSAQKNPTAFYLCASSIRAGARGYTFGSGTRLTVV.

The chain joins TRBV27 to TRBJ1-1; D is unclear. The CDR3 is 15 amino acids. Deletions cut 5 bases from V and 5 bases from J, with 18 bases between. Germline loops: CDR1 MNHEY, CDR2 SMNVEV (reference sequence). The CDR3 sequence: CASSPVPRRMTEAFF. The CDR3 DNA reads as TGTGCCAGCAGTCCGGTCCCCAGGAGGATGACTGAAGCTTTCTTT.

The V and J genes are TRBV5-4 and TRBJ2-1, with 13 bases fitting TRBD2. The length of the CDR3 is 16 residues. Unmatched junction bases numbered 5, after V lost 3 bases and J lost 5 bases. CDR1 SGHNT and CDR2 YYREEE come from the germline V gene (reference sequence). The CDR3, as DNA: TGTGCCAGCAGCTGGGGCGGGACTAGCGGGGACAATGAGCAGTTCTTC. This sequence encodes CASSWGGTSGDNEQFF. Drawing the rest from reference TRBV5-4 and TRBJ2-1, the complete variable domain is ETGVTQSPTHLIKTRGQQVTLRCSSQSGHNTVSWYQQALGQGPQFIFQYYREEENGRGNFPPRFSGLQFPNYSSELNVNALELDDSALYLCASSWGGTSGDNEQFFGPGTRLTVL.

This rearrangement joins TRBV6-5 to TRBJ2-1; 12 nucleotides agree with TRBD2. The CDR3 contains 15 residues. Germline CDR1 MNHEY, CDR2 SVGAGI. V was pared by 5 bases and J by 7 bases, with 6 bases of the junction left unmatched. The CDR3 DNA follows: TGTGCCAGCAGTCCTAGCGGGGGGGCCATTAATGAGCAGTTCTTC. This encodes CASSPSGGAINEQFF.

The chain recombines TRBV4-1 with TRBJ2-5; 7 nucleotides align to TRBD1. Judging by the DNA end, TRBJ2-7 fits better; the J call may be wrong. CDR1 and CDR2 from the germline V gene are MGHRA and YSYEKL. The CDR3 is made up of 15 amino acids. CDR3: CASSQNTGVAYEQYF. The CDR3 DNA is TGCGCCAGCAGCCAAAATACAGGGGTTGCCTACGAGCAGTACTTC.

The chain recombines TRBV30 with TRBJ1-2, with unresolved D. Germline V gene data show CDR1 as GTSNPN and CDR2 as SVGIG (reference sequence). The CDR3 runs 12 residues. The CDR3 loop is CAADSERYGYTF. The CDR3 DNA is TGTGCTGCGGACTCAGAGCGGTATGGCTACACCTTC.

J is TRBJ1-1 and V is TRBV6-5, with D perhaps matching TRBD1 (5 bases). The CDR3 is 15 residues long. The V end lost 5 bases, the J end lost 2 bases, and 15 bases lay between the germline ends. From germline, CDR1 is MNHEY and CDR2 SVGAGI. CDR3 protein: CASSVDRGTNTEAFF. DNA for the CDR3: TGTGCCAGCAGTGTTGATAGGGGCACTAACACTGAAGCTTTCTTT.

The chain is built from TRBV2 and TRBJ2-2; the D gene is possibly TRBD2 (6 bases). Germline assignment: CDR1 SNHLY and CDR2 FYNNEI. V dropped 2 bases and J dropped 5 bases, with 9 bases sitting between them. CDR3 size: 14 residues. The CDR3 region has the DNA TGTGCCAGCAGTGAATGGGGGGAAACCGGGGAGCTGTTTTTT. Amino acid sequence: CASSEWGETGELFF.

The CDR3, as DNA: TGCGCCAGCAGCTTGGCCTACCTGAACACTGAAGCTTTCTTT. Amino acids: CASSLAYLNTEAFF. The rearrangement uses TRBV5-1 and TRBJ1-1, with D unresolved. The ends were cut back, 0 bases at V and 0 bases at J, with 6 bases in the middle. The CDR3 covers 14 residues. From germline, CDR1 is SGHRS and CDR2 YFSETQ. The variable domain in full, completed from reference TRBV5-1 and TRBJ1-1, reads KAGVTQTPRYLIKTRGQQVTLSCSPISGHRSVSWYQQTPGQGLQFLFEYFSETQRNKGNFPGRFSGRQFSNSRSEMNVSTLELGDSALYLCASSLAYLNTEAFFGQGTRLTVV.

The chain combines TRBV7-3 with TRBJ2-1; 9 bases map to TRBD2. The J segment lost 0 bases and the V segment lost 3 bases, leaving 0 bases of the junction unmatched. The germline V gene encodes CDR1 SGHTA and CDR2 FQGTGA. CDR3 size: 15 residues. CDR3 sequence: CASSFSGGSYNEQFF. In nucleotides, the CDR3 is TGTGCCAGCAGCTTTAGCGGGGGCTCCTACAATGAGCAGTTCTTC.

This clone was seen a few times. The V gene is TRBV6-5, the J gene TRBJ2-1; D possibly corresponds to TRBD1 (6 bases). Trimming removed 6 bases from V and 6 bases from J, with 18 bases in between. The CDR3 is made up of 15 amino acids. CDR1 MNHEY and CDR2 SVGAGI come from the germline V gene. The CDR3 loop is CASSPSPPGVNEQFF. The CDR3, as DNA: TGTGCCAGCAGCCCCTCGCCCCCAGGGGTCAATGAGCAGTTCTTC.

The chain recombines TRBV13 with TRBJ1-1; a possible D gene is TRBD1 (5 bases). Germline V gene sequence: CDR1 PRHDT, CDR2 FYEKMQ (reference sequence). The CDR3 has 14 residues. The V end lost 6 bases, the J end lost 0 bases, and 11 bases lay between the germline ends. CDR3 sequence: CASSFWGVNTEAFF. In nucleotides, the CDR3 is TGTGCCAGCAGTTTTTGGGGCGTGAACACTGAAGCTTTCTTT. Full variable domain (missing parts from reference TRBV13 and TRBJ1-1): AAGVIQSPRHLIKEKRETATLKCYPIPRHDTVYWYQQGPGQDPQFLISFYEKMQSDKGSIPDRFSAQQFSDYHSELNMSSLELGDSALYFCASSFWGVNTEAFFGQGTRLTVV.

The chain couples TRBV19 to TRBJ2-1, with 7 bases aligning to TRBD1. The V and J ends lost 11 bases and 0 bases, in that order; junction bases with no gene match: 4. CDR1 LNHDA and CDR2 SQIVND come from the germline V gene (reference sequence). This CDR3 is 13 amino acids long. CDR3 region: CACRDSSYNEQFF. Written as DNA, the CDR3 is TGTGCCTGTCGGGACAGCTCCTACAATGAGCAGTTCTTC.

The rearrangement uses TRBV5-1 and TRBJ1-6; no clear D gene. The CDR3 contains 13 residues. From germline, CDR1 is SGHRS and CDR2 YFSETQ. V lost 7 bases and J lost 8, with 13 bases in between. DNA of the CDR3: TGCGCCAGCTCTGCGACGGGAGATTCACCCCTCCACTTT. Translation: CASSATGDSPLHF.

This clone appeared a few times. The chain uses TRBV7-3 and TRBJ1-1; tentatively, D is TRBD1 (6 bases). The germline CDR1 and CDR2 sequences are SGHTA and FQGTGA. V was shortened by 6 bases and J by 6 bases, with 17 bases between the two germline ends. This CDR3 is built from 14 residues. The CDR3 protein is CASSLGGGRAEAFF. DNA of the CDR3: TGTGCCAGCAGTTTAGGGGGAGGAAGAGCTGAAGCTTTCTTT.

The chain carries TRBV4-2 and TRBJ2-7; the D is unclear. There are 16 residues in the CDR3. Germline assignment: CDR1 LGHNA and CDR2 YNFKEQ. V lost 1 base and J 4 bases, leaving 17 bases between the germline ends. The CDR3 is CASSQGNRPTLYEQYF. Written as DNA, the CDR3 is TGTGCCAGCAGCCAAGGCAATCGTCCAACTCTTTACGAGCAGTACTTC.